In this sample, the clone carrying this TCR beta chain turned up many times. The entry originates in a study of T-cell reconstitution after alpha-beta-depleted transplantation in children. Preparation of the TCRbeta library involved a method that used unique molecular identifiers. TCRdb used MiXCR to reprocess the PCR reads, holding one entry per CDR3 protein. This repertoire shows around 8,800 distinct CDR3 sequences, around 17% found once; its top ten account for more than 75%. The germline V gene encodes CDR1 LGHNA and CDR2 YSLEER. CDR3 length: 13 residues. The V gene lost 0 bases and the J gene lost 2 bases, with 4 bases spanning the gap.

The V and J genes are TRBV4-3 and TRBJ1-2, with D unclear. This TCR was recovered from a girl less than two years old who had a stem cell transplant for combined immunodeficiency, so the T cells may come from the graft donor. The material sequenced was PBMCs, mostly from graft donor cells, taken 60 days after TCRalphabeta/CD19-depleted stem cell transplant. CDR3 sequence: CASSQDDNYGYTF. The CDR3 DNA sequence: TGCGCCAGCAGCCAAGATGACAACTATGGCTACACCTTC.